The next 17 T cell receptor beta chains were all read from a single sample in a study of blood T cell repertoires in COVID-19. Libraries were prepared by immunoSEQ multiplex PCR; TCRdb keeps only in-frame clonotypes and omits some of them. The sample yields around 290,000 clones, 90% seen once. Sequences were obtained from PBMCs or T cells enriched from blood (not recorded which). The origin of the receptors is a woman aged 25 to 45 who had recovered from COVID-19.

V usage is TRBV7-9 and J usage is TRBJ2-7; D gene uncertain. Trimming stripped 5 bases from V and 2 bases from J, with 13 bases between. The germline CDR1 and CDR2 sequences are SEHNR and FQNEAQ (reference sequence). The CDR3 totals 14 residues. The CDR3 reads CASSPVEVPYEQYF. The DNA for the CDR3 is TGTGCCAGCAGCCCGGTAGAGGTACCCTACGAGCAGTACTTC.

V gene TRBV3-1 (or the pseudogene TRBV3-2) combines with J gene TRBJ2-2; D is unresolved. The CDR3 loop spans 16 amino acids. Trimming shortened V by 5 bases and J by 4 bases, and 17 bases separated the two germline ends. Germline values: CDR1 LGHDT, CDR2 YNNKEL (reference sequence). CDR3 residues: CASSSIATPRTGELFF. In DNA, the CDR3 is TGTGCCAGCAGCTCAATAGCTACCCCCCGCACCGGGGAGCTGTTTTTT.

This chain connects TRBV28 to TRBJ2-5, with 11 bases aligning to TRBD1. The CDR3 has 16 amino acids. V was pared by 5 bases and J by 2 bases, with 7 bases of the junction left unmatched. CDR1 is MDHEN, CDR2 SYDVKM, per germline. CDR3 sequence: CASSQPGTGGQETQYF. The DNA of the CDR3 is TGTGCCAGCAGTCAGCCCGGGACAGGGGGTCAAGAGACCCAGTACTTC. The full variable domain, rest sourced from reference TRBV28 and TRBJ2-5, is DVKVTQSSRYLVKRTGEKVFLECVQDMDHENMFWYRQDPGLGLRLIYFSYDVKMKEKGDIPEGYSVSREKKERFSLILESASTNQTSMYLCASSQPGTGGQETQYFGPGTRLLVL.

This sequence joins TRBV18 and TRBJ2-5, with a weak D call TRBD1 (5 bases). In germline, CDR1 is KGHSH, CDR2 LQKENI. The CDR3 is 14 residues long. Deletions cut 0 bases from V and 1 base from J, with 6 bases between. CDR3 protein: CASSPPTAQETQYF. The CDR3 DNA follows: TGTGCCAGCTCACCACCGACAGCCCAAGAGACCCAGTACTTC.

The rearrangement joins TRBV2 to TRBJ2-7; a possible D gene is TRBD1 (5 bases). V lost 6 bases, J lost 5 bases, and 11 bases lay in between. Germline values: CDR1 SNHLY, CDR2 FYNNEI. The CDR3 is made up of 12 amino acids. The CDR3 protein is CASRPGHHEQYF. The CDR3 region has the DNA TGTGCCAGCAGGCCAGGACACCACGAGCAGTACTTC.

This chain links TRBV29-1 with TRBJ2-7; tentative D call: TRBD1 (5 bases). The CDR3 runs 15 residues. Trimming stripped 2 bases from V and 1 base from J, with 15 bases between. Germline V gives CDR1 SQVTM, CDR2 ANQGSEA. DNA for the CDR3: TGCAGCGTTGAATTATCCACAGGAATTTCCTACGAGCAGTACTTC. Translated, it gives CSVELSTGISYEQYF.

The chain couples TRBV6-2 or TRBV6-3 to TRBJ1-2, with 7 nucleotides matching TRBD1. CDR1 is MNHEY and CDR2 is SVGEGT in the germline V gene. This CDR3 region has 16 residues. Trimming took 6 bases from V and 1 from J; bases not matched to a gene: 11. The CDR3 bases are TGTGCCAGCAGCACGGGACAGCTAACTTTTAACTATGGCTACACCTTC. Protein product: CASSTGQLTFNYGYTF.

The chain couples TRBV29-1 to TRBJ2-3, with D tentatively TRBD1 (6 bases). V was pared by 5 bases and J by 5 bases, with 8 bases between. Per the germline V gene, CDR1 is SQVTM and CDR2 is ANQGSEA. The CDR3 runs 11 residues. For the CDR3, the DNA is TGCAGCGTTTTAGGGGGAGATACGCAGTATTTT. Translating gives CSVLGGDTQYF.

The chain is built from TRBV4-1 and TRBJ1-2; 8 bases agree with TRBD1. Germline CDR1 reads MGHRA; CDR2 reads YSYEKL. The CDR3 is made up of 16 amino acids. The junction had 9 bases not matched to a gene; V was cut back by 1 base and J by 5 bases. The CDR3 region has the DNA TGCGCCAGCAGCCAAGTTGGTACCGGGACAGGATATGGCTACACCTTC. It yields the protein CASSQVGTGTGYGYTF.

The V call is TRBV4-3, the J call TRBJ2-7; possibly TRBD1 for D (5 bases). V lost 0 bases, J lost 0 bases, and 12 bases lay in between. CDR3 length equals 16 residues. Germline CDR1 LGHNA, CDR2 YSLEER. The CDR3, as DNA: TGCGCCAGCAGCCAAGATCAGGGCAGGGACTCCTACGAGCAGTACTTC. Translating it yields CASSQDQGRDSYEQYF.

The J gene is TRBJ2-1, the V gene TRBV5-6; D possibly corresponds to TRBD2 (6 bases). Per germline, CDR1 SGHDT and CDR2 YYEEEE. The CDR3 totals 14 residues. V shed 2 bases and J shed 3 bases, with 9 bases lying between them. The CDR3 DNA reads TGTGCCAGCAGCTTATTTAGCGGCTACAATGAGCAGTTCTTC. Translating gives CASSLFSGYNEQFF.

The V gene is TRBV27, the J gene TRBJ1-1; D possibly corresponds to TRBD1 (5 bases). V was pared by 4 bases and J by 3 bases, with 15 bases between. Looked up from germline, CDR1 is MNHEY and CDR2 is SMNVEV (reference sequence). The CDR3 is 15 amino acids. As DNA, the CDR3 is TGTGCCAGCAGTTCCCTGGGCTCGGGGGACACTGAAGCTTTCTTT. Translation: CASSSLGSGDTEAFF.

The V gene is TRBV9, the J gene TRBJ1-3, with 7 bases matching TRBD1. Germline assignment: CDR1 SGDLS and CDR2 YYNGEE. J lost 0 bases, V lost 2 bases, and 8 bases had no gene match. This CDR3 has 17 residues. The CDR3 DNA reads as TGTGCCAGCAGCGTGAGGGGGCAGCCCAACTCTGGAAACACCATATATTTT. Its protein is CASSVRGQPNSGNTIYF.

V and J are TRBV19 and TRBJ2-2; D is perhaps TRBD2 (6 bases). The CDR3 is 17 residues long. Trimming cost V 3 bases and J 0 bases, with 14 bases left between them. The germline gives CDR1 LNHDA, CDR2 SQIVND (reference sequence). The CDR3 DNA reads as TGTGCCAGTAGTATCATGAGCGGGCCGACGAACACCGGGGAGCTGTTTTTT. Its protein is CASSIMSGPTNTGELFF.

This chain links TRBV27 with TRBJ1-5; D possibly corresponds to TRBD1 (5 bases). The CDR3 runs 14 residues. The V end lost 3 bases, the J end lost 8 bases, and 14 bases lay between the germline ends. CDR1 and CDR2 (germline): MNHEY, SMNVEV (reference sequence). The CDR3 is CASSFSQGSEPQHF. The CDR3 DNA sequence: TGTGCCAGCAGTTTCAGCCAGGGCTCAGAGCCCCAGCATTTT.

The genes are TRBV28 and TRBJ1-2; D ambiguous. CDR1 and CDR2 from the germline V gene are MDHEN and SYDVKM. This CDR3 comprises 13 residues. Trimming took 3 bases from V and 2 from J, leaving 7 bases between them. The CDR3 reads CASSLMQNYGYTF. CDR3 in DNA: TGTGCCAGCAGTTTGATGCAGAACTATGGCTACACCTTC.

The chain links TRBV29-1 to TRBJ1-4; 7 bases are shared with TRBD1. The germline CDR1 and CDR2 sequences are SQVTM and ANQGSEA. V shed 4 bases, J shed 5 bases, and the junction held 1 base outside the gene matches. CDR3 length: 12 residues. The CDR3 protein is CSVGTGNEKLFF. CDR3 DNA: TGCAGCGTTGGGACAGGAAATGAAAAACTGTTTTTT. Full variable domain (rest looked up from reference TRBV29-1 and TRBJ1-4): SAVISQKPSRDICQRGTSLTIQCQVDSQVTMMFWYRQQPGQSLTLIATANQGSEATYESGFVIDKFPISRPNLTFSTLTVSNMSPEDSSIYLCSVGTGNEKLFFGSGTQLSVL.